This T cell receptor beta chain was observed in a study of T cell responses to AZD1222 COVID-19 vaccine. The study's findings and limits: Repertoire sampling happened only post peak T cell response. Following two doses of AZD1222, Spike-specific TCR breadth and depth rose. Reportedly, nearly half the spike-specific TCRs target unmutated variant regions.

TCRdb's table, derived via immunoSEQ multiplex PCR, lists solely in-frame clones and lacks some. The sample lists fewer than 85,000 clones, 83% seen once, with under 1.5% in the top ten. V was cut by 3 bases and J by 5 bases, with 16 bases left in between. CDR3 length equals 15 residues. CDR1 is KGHSH and CDR2 is LQKENI in the germline V gene. Investigators merged groups given second doses at roughly 4 or roughly 12 weeks. As for this clone: Its cognate antigen is unknown.

This sequence was found in an adult who received the AZD1222 COVID-19 vaccine. The material sequenced was peripheral blood, taken 28 days after the second AZD1222 dose. The V gene is TRBV18, the J gene TRBJ1-1, with no clear D. Here the CDR3 DNA reads TGTGCCAGCTCACCCACTATCGGGGTCTGGACTGAAGCTTTCTTT. Its protein product is CASSPTIGVWTEAFF.